The T cell receptor beta chain under discussion was sequenced for a study of blood T cell repertoires in COVID-19. Study-wide background: Sites in the United States, Italy and Spain provided acute and convalescent COVID-19 samples. Sample material is recorded as cDNA or gDNA derived from T cells, B-cell-depleted T cells, or PBMCs.

Germline V gene data show CDR1 as LNHDA and CDR2 as SQIVND (reference sequence). V lost 6 bases and J lost 0, with 17 bases in between. The CDR3 is made up of 17 amino acids. Per the original data handling: Estimates of nucleated cell counts were drawn from the amplification of reference gene primers. The method was immunoSEQ multiplex PCR; TCRdb's version includes in-frame clones alone and lacks a portion of them. V and J calls and clone size come straight from that table; D and trimming were deduced from the DNA. This sample yields hundreds of thousands of clones, of which around 91% are seen a single time; roughly 3.5% belongs to the top ten.

This chain links TRBV19 with TRBJ1-4, with D tentatively TRBD1 (6 bases). The sample consisted of peripheral blood. This clonotype was sampled from a woman between 18 and 29 years old who had recovered from COVID-19. The CDR3 loop is CASSPGGAFATNEKLFF. CDR3 in DNA: TGTGCCAGTAGCCCGGGGGGGGCCTTCGCAACTAATGAAAAACTGTTTTTT.